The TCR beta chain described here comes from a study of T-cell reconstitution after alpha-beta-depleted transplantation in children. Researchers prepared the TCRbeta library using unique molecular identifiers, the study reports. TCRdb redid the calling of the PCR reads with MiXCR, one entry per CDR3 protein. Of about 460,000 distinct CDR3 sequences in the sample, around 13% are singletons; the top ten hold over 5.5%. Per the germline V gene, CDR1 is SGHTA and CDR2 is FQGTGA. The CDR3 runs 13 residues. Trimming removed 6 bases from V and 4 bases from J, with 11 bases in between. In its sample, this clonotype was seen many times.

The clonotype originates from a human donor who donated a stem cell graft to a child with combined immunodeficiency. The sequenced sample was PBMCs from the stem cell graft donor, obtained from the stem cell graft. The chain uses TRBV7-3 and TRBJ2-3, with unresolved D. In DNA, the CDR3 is TGTGCCAGCAGGACAAGAAGCTCAGATACGCAGTATTTT. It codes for CASRTRSSDTQYF.